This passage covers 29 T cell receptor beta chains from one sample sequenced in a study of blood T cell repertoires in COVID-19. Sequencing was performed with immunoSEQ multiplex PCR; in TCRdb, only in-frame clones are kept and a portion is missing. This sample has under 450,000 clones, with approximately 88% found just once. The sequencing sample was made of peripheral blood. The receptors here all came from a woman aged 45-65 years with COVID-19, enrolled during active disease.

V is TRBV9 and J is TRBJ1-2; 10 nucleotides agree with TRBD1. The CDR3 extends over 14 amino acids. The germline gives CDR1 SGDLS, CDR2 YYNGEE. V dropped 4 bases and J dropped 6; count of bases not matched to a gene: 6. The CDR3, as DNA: TGTGCCAGCAGCACAGTGGACAGGGGGGATGGCTACACCTTC. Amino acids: CASSTVDRGDGYTF.

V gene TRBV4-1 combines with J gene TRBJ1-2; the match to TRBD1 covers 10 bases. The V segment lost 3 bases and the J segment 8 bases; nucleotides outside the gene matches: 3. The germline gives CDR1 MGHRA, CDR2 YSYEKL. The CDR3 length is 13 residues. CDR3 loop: CASSHRDRGGYTF. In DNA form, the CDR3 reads TGCGCCAGCAGCCACCGGGACAGGGGAGGCTACACCTTC.

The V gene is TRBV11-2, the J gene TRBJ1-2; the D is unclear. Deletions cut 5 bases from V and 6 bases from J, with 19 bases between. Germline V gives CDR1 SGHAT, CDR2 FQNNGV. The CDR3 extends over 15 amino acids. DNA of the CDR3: TGTGCCAGCAGCCCCGCCCCCTCGAACTTCGATGGCTACACCTTC. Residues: CASSPAPSNFDGYTF.

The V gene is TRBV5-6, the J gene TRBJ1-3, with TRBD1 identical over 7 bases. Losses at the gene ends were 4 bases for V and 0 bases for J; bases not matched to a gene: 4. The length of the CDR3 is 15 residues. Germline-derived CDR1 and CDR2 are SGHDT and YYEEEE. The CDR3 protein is CASSLGQYSGNTIYF. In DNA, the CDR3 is TGTGCCAGCAGCCTGGGACAGTACTCTGGAAACACCATATATTTT. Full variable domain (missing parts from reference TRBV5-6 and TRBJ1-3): DAGVTQSPTHLIKTRGQQVTLRCSPKSGHDTVSWYQQALGQGPQFIFQYYEEEERQRGNFPDRFSGHQFPNYSSELNVNALLLGDSALYLCASSLGQYSGNTIYFGEGSWLTVV.

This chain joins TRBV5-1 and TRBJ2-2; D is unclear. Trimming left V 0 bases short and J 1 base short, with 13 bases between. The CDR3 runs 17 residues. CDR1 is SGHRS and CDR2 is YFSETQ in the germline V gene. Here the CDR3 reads CASSLVIADLNTGELFF. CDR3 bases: TGCGCCAGCAGCTTGGTCATAGCAGACCTGAACACCGGGGAGCTGTTTTTT.

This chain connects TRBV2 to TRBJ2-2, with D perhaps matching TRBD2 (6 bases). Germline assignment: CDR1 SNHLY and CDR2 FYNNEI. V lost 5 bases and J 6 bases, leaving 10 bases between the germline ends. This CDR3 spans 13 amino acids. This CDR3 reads CASSLTRPGELFF. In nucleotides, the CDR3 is TGTGCCAGCAGTCTGACTAGACCCGGGGAGCTGTTTTTT.

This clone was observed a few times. CDR3 DNA sequence: TGTGCCAGCAGCTTGACGCAGGGGGCGGACCAAGAGACCCAGTACTTC. Protein sequence: CASSLTQGADQETQYF. J is TRBJ2-5 and V is TRBV5-5; 8 bases line up with TRBD1. The length of the CDR3 is 16 residues. Looked up from germline, CDR1 is SGHKS and CDR2 is YYEKEE (reference sequence). Trimming cost V 1 base and J 0 bases; bases outside gene matches: 5.

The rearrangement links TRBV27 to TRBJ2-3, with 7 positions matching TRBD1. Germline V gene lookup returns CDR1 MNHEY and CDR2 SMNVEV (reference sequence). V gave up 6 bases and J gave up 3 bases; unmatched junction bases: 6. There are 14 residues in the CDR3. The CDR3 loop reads CASRVRGLTDTQYF. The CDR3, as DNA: TGTGCCAGCAGAGTCAGGGGGTTAACAGATACGCAGTATTTT.

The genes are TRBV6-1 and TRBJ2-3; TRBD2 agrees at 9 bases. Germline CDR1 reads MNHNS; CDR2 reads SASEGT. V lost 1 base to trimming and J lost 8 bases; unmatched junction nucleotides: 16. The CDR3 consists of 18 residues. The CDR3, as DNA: TGTGCCAGCAGTGAAGTGAGGTCCCGCGGGGGGGTCTCTCTTACGCAGTATTTT. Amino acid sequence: CASSEVRSRGGVSLTQYF.

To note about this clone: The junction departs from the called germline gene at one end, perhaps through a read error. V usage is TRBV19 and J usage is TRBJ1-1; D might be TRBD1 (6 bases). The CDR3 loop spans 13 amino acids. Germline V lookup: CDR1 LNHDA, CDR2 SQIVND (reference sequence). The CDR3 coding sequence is TGTGCCAGTAGTTTAGAGAGGACAGATAAAGCTTTCTTT. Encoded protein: CASSLERTDKAFF. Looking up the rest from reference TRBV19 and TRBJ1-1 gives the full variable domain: DGGITQSPKYLFRKEGQNVTLSCEQNLNHDAMYWYRQDPGQGLRLIYYSQIVNDFQKGDIAEGYSVSREKKESFPLTVTSAQKNPTAFYLCASSLERTDKAFFGQGTRLTVV.

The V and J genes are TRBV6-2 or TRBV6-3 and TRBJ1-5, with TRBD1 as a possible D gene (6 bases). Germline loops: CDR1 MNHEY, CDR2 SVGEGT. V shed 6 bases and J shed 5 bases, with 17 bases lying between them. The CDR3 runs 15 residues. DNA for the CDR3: TGTGCCAGCAGCCAAACCGAGCAGGGGCATCAGCCCCAGCATTTT. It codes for CASSQTEQGHQPQHF.

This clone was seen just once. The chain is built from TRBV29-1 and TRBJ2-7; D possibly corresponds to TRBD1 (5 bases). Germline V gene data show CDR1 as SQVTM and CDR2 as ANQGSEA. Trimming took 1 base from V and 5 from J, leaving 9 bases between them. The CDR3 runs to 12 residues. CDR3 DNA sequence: TGCAGCGTTGAAGCAGGGTTCGACGAGCAGTACTTC. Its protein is CSVEAGFDEQYF.

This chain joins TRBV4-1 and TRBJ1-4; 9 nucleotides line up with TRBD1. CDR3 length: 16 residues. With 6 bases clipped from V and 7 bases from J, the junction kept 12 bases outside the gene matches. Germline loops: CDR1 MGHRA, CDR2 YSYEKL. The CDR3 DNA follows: TGCGCCAGCAGTCTAACTGGGGGACAGGGAGGTGAAAAACTGTTTTTT. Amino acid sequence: CASSLTGGQGGEKLFF.

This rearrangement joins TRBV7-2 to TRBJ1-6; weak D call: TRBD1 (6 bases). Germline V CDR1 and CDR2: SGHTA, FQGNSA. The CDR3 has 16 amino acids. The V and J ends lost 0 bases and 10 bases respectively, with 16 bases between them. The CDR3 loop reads CASSLAYGGRRSPLHF. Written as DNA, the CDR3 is TGTGCCAGCAGCTTAGCGTACGGGGGGCGCCGGTCACCCCTCCACTTT.

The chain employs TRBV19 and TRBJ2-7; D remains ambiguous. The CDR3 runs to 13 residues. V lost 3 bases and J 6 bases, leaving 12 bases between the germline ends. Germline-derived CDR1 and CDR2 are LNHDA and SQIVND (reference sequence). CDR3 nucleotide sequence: TGTGCCAGTAGTATCTCTGGGCCAAGCGAGCAGTACTTC. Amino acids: CASSISGPSEQYF.

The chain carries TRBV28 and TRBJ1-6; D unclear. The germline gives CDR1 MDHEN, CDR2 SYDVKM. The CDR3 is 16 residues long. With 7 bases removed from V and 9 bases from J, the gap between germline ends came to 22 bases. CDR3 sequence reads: CASTPPGEGIGSPLHF. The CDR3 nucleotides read TGTGCCAGCACCCCGCCCGGGGAGGGAATCGGTTCACCCCTCCACTTT.

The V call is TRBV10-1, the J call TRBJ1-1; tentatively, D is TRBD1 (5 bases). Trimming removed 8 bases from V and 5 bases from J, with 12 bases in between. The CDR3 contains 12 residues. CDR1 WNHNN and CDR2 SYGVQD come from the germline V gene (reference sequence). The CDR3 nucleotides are TGCGCCAGCTCAGGGAGCGGGACTGAAGCTTTCTTT. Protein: CASSGSGTEAFF.

The CDR3 spells CASSSLDSYEETQYF. CDR3 nucleotide sequence: TGTGCCAGCAGCAGCCTTGACAGTTACGAGGAGACCCAGTACTTC. The genes are TRBV7-9 and TRBJ2-5, with D maybe TRBD1 (5 bases). The CDR3 loop spans 15 amino acids. Germline V gives CDR1 SEHNR, CDR2 FQNEAQ (reference sequence). V lost 5 bases to trimming and J lost 5 bases, with 18 bases between them.

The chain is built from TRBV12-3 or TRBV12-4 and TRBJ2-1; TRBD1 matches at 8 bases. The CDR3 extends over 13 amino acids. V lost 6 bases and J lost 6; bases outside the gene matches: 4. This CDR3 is CASRPGTGNEQFF. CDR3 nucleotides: TGTGCCAGCAGGCCCGGGACAGGCAATGAGCAGTTCTTC.

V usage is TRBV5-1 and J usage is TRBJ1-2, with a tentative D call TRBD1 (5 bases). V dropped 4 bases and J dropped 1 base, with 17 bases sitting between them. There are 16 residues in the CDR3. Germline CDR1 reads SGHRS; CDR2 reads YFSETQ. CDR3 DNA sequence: TGCGCCAGCAGCCAGTCTGGAGGGGTGAATAACTATGGCTACACCTTC. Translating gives CASSQSGGVNNYGYTF.

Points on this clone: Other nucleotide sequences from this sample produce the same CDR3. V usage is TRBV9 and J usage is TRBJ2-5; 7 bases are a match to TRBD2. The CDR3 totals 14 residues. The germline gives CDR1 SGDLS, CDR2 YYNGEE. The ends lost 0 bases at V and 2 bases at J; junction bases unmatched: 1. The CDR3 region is CASSVAGGQETQYF. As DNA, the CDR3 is TGTGCCAGCAGCGTAGCGGGGGGACAAGAGACCCAGTACTTC.

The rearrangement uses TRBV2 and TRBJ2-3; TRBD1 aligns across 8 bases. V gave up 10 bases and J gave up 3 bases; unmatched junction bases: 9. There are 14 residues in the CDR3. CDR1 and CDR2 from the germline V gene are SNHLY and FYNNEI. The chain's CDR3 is CANLWDRQTDTQYF. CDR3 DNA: TGTGCCAACTTATGGGACAGGCAAACAGATACGCAGTATTTT.

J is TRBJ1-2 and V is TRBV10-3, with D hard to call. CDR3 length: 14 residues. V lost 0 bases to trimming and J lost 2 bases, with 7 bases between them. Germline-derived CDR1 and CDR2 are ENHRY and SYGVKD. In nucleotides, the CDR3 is TGTGCCATCAGTGAGTCACCGGGGAACTATGGCTACACCTTC. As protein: CAISESPGNYGYTF.

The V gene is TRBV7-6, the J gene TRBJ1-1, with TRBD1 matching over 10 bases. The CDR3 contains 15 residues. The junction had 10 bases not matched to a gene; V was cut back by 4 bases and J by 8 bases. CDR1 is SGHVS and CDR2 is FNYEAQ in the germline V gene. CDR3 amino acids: CASSSIRDRGREAFF. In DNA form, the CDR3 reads TGTGCCAGCAGCTCGATCCGGGACAGGGGAAGGGAAGCTTTCTTT. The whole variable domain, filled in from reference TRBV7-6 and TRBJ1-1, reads GAGVSQSPRYKVTKRGQDVALRCDPISGHVSLYWYRQALGQGPEFLTYFNYEAQQDKSGLPNDRFSAERPEGSISTLTIQRTEQRDSAMYRCASSSIRDRGREAFFGQGTRLTVV.

The CDR3 sequence: CASRERGGPDEKLFF. Written as DNA, the CDR3 is TGCGCCAGCAGGGAGAGGGGGGGGCCCGATGAAAAACTGTTTTTT. The gene calls are TRBV10-2 and TRBJ1-4; weak D call: TRBD1 (6 bases). Trimming stripped 6 bases from V and 6 bases from J, with 17 bases between. The CDR3 spans 15 residues. CDR1 is WSHSY and CDR2 is SAAADI in the germline V gene.

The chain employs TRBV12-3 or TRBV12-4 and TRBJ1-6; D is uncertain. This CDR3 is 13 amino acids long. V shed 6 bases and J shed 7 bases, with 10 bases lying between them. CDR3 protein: CASRPLRNSPLHF. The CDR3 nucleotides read TGTGCCAGCAGGCCACTGAGAAATTCACCCCTCCACTTT.

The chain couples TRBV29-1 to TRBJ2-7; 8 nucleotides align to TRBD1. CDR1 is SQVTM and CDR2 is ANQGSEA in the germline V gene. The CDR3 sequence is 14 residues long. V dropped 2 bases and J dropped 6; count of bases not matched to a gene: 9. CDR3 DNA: TGCAGCGTTGAACGTGGGCAGGGGGCCGGCGAGCAGTACTTC. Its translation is CSVERGQGAGEQYF.

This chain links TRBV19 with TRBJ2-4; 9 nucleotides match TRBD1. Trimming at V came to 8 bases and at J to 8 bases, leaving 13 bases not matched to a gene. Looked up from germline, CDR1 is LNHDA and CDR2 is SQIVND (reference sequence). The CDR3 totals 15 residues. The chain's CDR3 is CASQATGGVVDIQYF. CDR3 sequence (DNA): TGTGCCAGTCAAGCGACAGGGGGAGTTGTGGACATTCAGTACTTC.

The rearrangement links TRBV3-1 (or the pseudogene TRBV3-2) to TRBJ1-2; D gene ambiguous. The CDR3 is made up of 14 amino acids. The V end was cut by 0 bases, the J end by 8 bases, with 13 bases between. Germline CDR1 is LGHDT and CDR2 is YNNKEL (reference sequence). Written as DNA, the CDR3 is TGTGCCAGCAGCCAAGAGACGGGGATGGGCGGCTACACCTTC. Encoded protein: CASSQETGMGGYTF.